This T cell receptor beta chain was sequenced for a study of shared clonotypes between healthy human individuals (TCRdb year 2020). Broadly, across the study: Two women and three men aged 18 to 49 years were included in the cohort. For each donor, three plates each were used for CD4 naive and CD4 memory, two plates were used for CD8 naive, and one plate was used for CD8 memory. Blood TCR repertoires of about 5 healthy adults were deeply sequenced to estimate repertoire size and the extent of clonotype sharing between individuals. Libraries were prepared and TCR repertoires were sequenced by different laboratories using diverse techniques, in order to increase sequencing depth and limit assay-specific biases. Leukapheresis yielded between about 0.9 and 8.9 billion PBMCs per donor.

As regards this clone: This receptor's antigen is unknown. Within one base of it there is no much larger clone, and no base qualities were kept.

CD8 naive samples consisted of CD45RO-negative cells that were positively selected for CCR7, yielding a CD45RA+CCR7+ population without TemRA cells. The donors were healthy, HIV-negative adults who had no recently reported acute infections or vaccinations. Only Caucasian adults living in Nashville, Tennessee, USA were represented among the donors. After blood collection by leukapheresis, PBMCs were isolated using Ficoll-Histopaque density gradient centrifugation and then cryopreserved in the vapor phase of liquid nitrogen. Purity and quantity of every magnetically sorted T cell population were checked by analytical flow cytometry. Genomic DNA was isolated from every sorted fraction and measured by UV absorbance on a Nanodrop 2000c. General study outcomes and caveats: Even with the large sequencing depth, rarefaction of the sorted-subset datasets indicated that sequencing was incomplete. Estimated clonotype richness was generally larger for naive than for memory subsets. Pairwise subsampling led to the expectation that sequencing depth would affect the degree of clonotype sharing among donors. Clonotypes shared by all four sorted-subset donors showed higher generation probabilities than non-shared clonotypes. Because the study included a small number of donors, the genetic and exposure-history diversity represented was limited. Only blood was sampled, and tissue TCR repertoires likely differ from those in blood. About 4.5% of naive CD4, 3.5% of naive CD8, 2.3% of memory CD4, and 0.4% of memory CD8 clonotypes were shared across several donors.

TCR CDR3 regions were amplified from genomic DNA by multiplex PCR using the deep immunoSEQ assay. Extracted genomic DNA from each cell subset was spread evenly across all wells of several immunoSEQ 96-well plates, with each plate serving as a replicate. Each replicate PCR for sorted subsets received about 220 ng genomic DNA, equal to 30,000 or so T cell genomes. The purified libraries were quantified using a Qubit 3.0 fluorometer, sized with a Bioanalyzer 2100, and then quantified again using the KAPA Library Quantification kit. Each immunoSEQ 96-well plate was sequenced on its own single-read 150-cycle Illumina NextSeq 550 flow cell. Regarding the original processing steps: Because only junctional sequences without quality scores were contained in the immunoSEQ output, filtering matching that applied to full-length reads could not be performed. To assign V/J genes and CDR3, sequences were annotated using PyIR, a Python wrapper for IgBLAST v1.9, with IMGT germline references. Reads were filtered out if the reads had weak V/J assignments (E-value above 1e-6), no CDR3, stop codons, out-of-frame junctions, or ambiguous translated residues. V3J clonotypes were defined as sequences sharing the same inferred V gene, J gene, and CDR3 amino acid sequence. The percentage overlap between two repertoires was calculated by dividing the number of shared unique clonotypes by the size of the smaller repertoire. Richness of each repertoire was evaluated using RTK rarefaction, the Chao1 estimator, and Recon v2.1 estimates of unobserved clonotypes. OLGA was used to compute generation probabilities for all TCRbeta clonotypes that the gDNA method yielded from a handful of donors. The immuneACCESS repertoire file appears here via TCRdb, limited to in-frame rearrangements. These files lack a portion of the clones; in checked studies, under half of the deficit traces to unresolved V genes, and the cause of the others is not known. That table is the source of V, J and clone size, and D and trimming were worked out from the DNA. The sample contains about 680,000 clones, about 91% of them found a single time. The ten largest clones add up to about 24% of the sample.

From a lookup of the germline V gene (reference sequence), CDR1 and CDR2 are SEHNR and FQNEAQ. Trimming removed 5 bases from V and 1 base from J, leaving 8 bases between the germline ends. Measured from the cysteine to the phenylalanine, the CDR3 is 14 residues long. The sequence is cut down to CDR3 DNA, 42 bases in frame from base 1. Sequenced input: naive CD8+ T cells sorted from blood. The meaning of the sample's cell subset or site label: CD45RA+CCR7+. The clonotype originates from a man between 25 and 39 years old in good health. The V gene is TRBV7-9 and the J gene is TRBJ2-2; too little of a D gene remains to name it. The DNA is as follows: TGTGCCAGCAGCAGGTTACAGAACACCGGGGAGCTGTTTTTT. It is translated as CASSRLQNTGELFF.